This T cell receptor beta chain derives from a study of blood T cell repertoires in COVID-19. Germline V gene lookup returns CDR1 MGHRA and CDR2 YSYEKL. This CDR3 comprises 13 residues. V lost 2 bases and J lost 3, with 8 bases in between. Cohorts were based on clinical histories the participants reported. Before being deemed recovered, Cohort 3 donors had two negative PCRs, clearance, or symptom resolution. In the study's own analysis: Amplifying reference gene primers gave estimates of nucleated cell counts. Sequenced by immunoSEQ multiplex PCR; TCRdb stores in-frame clones only, minus some. The V and J calls and the clone size are those of that table, but D and trimming were determined from the DNA. The table records approximately 120,000 clones, around 86% of them present only once.

This receptor was identified in a man younger than 40 who had recovered from COVID-19. The J gene is TRBJ2-7, the V gene TRBV4-1, with D possibly TRBD1 on 6 matching bases. Input material: PBMCs or T cells enriched from blood (not recorded which). The CDR3 loop reads CASSQSDSYEQYF. The CDR3 nucleotides read TGCGCCAGCAGCCAATCGGACAGCTACGAGCAGTACTTC.